This section outlines one T cell receptor (beta chain) sequence together with its context. The antigen is not known. The CDR3 spans 16 residues. V shed 0 bases and J shed 1 base, with 13 bases lying between them. CDR1 and CDR2 from the germline V gene are SGHRS and YFSETQ. The data derive from a study of OX40 agonist ivuxolimab in advanced cancers. Study-level background: Patients in dose escalation had liver, melanoma, kidney or head and neck cancers. Partial responses were achieved by three patients, one with hepatocellular carcinoma and two with cutaneous melanoma. Findings of the study overall: CD4+ and CD8+ blood T cells expanded clonally by week 6 at 0.1 to 3.0 mg/kg.

Blood samples were obtained at baseline, cycle 4 day 1, and cycle 7 day 1. Clones were sequenced by immunoSEQ multiplex PCR, and TCRdb holds only the in-frame ones, with some missing. Counted here are roughly 38,000 clones, around 81% occurring once; the ten biggest clones make up approximately 2.6%. The genes are TRBV5-1 and TRBJ2-5; D gene unclear. The specimen comprised CD4+ or CD8+ T cells sorted from blood, sampled in a trial of the OX40 agonist ivuxolimab. The sequence was obtained from an adult with an advanced solid tumor such as melanoma, head and neck, liver or kidney cancer. For the CDR3, the DNA is TGCGCCAGCAGCTTGGCCCCCCCGTATAGCCAAGAGACCCAGTACTTC. Its protein product is CASSLAPPYSQETQYF.